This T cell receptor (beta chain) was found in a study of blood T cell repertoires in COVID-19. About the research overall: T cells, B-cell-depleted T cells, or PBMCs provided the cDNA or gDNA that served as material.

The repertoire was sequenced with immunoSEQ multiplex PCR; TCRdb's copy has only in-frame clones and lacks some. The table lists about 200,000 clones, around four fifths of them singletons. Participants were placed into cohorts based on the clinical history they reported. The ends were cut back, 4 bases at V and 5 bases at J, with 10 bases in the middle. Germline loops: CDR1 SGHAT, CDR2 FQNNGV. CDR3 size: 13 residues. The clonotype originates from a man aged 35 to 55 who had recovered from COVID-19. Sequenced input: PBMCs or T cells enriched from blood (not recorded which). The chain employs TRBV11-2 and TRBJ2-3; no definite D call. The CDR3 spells CASSSELVDTQYF. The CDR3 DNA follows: TGTGCCAGCAGCTCAGAACTGGTAGATACGCAGTATTTT.